This T cell receptor (beta chain) was documented in a study of quantifying T cell responses using KT2 cells (dated by TCRdb to the late 2010s). With respect to the entire study: RNA was DNase-treated and reverse transcribed with TCR alpha and beta constant-region primers, mostly using SuperScript III. The efficiency of the T4 ligation step under optimum conditions was estimated to be above 9%. To avoid over-amplification, PCR2 was carried out as a SYBR Green qPCR and halted once a predetermined fluorescence threshold was reached.

To test the sensitivity and accuracy of the pipeline, known numbers of KT2, a T cell clone whose TCR had already been sequenced, were spiked into unfractionated PBMC. A range of KT2-to-PBMC ratios was generated by mixing KT2 cells with a fixed number of PBMC. The library was made by UMI-ligation and nested PCR. A single-stranded oligonucleotide carrying the Illumina SP2 sequence and a UMI was ligated to the cDNA 3' end using T4 RNA ligase 1. PCR1 used approximately 4 cycles (98 degrees C 15 s, 69 degrees C 30 s, 72 degrees C 40 s), and the beta primer was an equimolar mix of RC1.1 and RC1.2 that covered TRBC1 and TRBC2. Starting at PCR2, TCR alpha and beta chains were handled separately, and sample indices and Illumina adaptors were added. The UMI, placed after an 8-base spacer, consisted of 12 random nucleotides arranged as two hexamers with a spacer between them. Libraries were sequenced on an Illumina MiSeq using v2 2x251 paired-end chemistry, with 12 samples typically included per run. PhiX DNA at about 4.5-7% was added to each sequencing library to increase diversity. The original pipeline was this. The raw reads were converted into FASTQ with bcl2fastq and then demultiplexed by dual indices with Demultiplexor. Decombinator assigned V and J genes by tag matching, allowing a single base-pair mismatch. Collapsinator used UMIs to correct both sequencing errors and frequency errors arising from PCR heterogeneity. CDR3Translator turned Decombinator identifiers into nucleotide sequence, translated that sequence into amino acids, and pulled out the CDR3 based on C- and N-terminal motifs. A cluster of KT2 sequences sharing one unique molecular identifier was counted as one distinct KT2 TCR. TCRdb took the public reads, trimmed them with fastp at Q25, ran MiXCR for clone calling and kept in-frame beta chains. Under each unique CDR3 protein, matching rows form one entry showing the most common genes and DNA. TCRdb's processing, not the study's, gives the V and J calls here. Recorded for this sample are tens of thousands of distinct CDR3 sequences; about 12% of them occurred a single time. The top ten clonotypes cover 9.4% of the sample.

There are many counts of this clonotype. Its antigen remains undetermined. No quality values exist for individual bases; no much larger clone is one base distant. The paper's findings and limits, for the study overall: The study did not include a side-by-side comparison of this pipeline with other TCR sequencing techniques. Over several orders of magnitude, the number of KT2 alpha and beta sequences rose linearly with the number of KT2 cells put in. At very high KT2 spike-in numbers, detection of KT2 sequences reached saturation. KT2 sequences were detected down to the lowest spike-in tested, which was about one KT2 cell per 100,000 PBMC.

Sequenced material: PBMCs spiked with cells of the T cell clone KT2. The clonotype was recovered from a human donor.

The bases read TGTGCCAGCAGCTTCCAGACTGGGGGGGCCAATGAGCAGTTCTTC. It translates as CASSFQTGGANEQFF. The chain links TRBV11-2 with TRBJ2-1, with a weak D call of TRBD2 (7 bases match). The trim is 3 bases for V and 6 bases for J, with a gap of 15 bases between the germline ends. Measured from the cysteine to the phenylalanine, the CDR3 is 15 residues long. The only DNA kept is the CDR3, 45 bases in frame from the first base. From the germline V gene, CDR1 is SGHAT and CDR2 is FQNNGV.